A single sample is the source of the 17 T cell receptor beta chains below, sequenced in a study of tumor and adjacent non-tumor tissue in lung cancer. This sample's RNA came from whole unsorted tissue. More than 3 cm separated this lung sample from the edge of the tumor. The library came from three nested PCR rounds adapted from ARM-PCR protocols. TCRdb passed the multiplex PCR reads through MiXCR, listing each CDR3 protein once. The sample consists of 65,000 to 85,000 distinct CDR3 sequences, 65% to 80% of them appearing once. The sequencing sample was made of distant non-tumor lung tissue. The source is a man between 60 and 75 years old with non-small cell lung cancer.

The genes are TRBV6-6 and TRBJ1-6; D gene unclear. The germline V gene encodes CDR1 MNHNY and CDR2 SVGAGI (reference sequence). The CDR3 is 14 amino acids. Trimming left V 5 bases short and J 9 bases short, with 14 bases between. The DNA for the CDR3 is TGTGCCAGCAGTGTCCTTGTAGCTATTTCACCCCTCCACTTT. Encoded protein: CASSVLVAISPLHF.

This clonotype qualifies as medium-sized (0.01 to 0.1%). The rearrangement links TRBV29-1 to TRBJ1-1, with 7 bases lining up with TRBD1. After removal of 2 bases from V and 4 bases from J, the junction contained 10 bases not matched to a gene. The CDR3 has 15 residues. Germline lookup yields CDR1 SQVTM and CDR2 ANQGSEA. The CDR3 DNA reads TGCAGCGTTGAATCGGTCTACAGGGGTATCACTGAAGCTTTCTTT. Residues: CSVESVYRGITEAFF.

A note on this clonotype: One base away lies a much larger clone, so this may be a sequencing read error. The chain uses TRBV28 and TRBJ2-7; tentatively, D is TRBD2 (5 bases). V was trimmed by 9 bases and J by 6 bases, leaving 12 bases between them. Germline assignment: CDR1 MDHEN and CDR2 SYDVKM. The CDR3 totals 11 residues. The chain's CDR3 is CAREGRAEQYF. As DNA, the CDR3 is TGTGCCAGAGAGGGAAGGGCCGAGCAGTACTTC.

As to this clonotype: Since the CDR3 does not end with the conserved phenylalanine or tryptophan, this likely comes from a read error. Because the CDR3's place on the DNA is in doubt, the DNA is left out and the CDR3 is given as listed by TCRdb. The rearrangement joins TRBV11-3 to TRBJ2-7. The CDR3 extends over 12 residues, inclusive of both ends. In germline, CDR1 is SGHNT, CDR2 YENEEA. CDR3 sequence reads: CASSLAGYEQYL.

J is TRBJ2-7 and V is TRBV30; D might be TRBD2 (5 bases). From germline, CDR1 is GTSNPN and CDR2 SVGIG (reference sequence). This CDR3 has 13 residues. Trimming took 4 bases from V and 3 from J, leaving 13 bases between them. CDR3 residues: CAWNSPGFYEQYF. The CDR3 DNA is TGTGCCTGGAACTCCCCGGGATTCTACGAGCAGTACTTC.

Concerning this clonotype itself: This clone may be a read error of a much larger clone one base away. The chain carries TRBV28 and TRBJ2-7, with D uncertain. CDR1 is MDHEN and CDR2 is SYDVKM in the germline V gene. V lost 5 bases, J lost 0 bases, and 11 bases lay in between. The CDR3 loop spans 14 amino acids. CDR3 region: CASSQFFSSYEQYF. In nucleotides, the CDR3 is TGTGCCAGCAGTCAGTTCTTTAGCTCCTACGAGCAGTACTTC.

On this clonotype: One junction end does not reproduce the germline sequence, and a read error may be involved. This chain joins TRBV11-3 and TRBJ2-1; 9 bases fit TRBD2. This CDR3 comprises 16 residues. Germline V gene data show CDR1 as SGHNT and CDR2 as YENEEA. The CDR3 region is CASSSQGLAGNNEQLF. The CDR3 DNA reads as TGTGCCAGTAGCTCCCAGGGACTAGCAGGGAACAATGAGCAGTTGTTC.

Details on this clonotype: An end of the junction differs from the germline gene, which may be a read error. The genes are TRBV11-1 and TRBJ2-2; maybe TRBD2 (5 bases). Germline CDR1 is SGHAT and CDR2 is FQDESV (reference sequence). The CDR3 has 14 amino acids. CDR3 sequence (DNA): TGTACCAGCAGCTATATTACTGGCACCGGGGAACTGTTTTTT. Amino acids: CTSSYITGTGELFF.

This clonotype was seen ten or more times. CDR3 nucleotide sequence: TGTGCCAGCAGCACCCTGGGGGTGAGCTCCTACAATGAGCAGTTCTTC. Protein product: CASSTLGVSSYNEQFF. The V and J genes are TRBV6-1 and TRBJ2-1; D tentatively reads TRBD1 or TRBD2 (5 bases each). The germline gives CDR1 MNHNS, CDR2 SASEGT. V dropped 6 bases and J dropped 0 bases, with 15 bases sitting between them. This CDR3 spans 16 amino acids.

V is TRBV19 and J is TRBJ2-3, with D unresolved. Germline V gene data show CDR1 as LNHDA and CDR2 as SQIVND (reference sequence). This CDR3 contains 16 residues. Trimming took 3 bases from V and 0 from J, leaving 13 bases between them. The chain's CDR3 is CASSIGPASSTDTQYF. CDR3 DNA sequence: TGTGCCAGTAGTATCGGCCCAGCATCTAGCACAGATACGCAGTATTTT.

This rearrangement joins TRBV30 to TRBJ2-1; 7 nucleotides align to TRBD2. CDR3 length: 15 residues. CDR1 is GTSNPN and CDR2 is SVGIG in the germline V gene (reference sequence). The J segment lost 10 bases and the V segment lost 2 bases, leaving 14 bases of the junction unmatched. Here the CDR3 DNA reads TGTGCCTGGAGTCCCTCGAAGGCTAGCGGTGCGGAGCAGTTCTTC. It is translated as CAWSPSKASGAEQFF.

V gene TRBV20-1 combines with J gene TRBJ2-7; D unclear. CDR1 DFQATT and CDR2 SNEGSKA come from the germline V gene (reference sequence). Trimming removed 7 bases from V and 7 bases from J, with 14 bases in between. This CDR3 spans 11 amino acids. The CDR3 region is CSVAGWYEQYF. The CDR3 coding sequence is TGCAGTGTAGCTGGCTGGTATGAGCAGTACTTC.

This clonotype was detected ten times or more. The DNA for the CDR3 is TGTGCCAGCAGTGAAGAAGGGAATAATTCACCCCTCCACTTT. The encoded protein is CASSEEGNNSPLHF. The chain is built from TRBV25-1 and TRBJ1-6; D is undetermined. V lost 2 bases and J lost 5, with 7 bases in between. There are 14 residues in the CDR3. Germline CDR1 MGHDK, CDR2 SYGVNS.

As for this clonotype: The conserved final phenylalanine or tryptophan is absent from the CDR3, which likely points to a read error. The CDR3 reads CASSLSTGTSGRGEQFS. The CDR3 region has the DNA TGTGCCAGCAGCTTGTCCACGGGGACTAGCGGGAGAGGTGAGCAGTTCTCC. The chain links TRBV5-5 to TRBJ2-1, with 14 positions matching TRBD2. This CDR3 region has 17 residues. Germline V gene lookup returns CDR1 SGHKS and CDR2 YYEKEE (reference sequence). V lost 1 base to trimming and J lost 9 bases; unmatched junction nucleotides: 9.

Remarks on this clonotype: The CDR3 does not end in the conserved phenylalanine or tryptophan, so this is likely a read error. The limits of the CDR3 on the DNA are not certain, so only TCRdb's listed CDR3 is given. This CDR3 reads CASSHSGRALERYL. The chain is built from TRBV28 and TRBJ2-7; the table's D call TRBD2 went unverified against the DNA. The germline V gene has CDR1 MDHEN and CDR2 SYDVKM. Including both end residues, the CDR3 is 14 amino acids long.

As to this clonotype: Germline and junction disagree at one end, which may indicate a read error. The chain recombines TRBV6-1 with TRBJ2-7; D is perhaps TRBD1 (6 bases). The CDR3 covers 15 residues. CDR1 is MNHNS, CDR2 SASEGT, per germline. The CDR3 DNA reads TGTGCCAGGAGTGAAGCCCGTGGACAGTACTACGAGCAGTACTTC. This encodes CARSEARGQYYEQYF.

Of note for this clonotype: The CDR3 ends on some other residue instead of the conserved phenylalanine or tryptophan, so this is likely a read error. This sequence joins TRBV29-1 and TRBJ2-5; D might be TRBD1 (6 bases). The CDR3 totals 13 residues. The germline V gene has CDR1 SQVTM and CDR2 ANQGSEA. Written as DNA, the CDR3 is TGCAGTGTAGTGGACAGATACCAAGAGACCCAGTACCTC. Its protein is CSVVDRYQETQYL.